These T cell receptor beta chains were read from a single sample in a study of cytomegalovirus exposure and HLA in healthy donors. Libraries were prepared by immunoSEQ multiplex PCR; TCRdb keeps only in-frame clonotypes and omits some of them. The table records roughly 110,000 clones, 75% to 85% of them present only once. Sequencing was done on a sample of PBMCs. Receptor source: a woman aged 18-30 years in good health and CMV-seropositive. CDR3s include the opening cysteine and the closing phenylalanine or tryptophan. Fields, in order: J gene, V gene, D gene, clone size, CDR3 DNA, CDR3 protein. The D gene is left open where the match is weak. Rows give clone size only sometimes, using once, few, many, or a class for an expanded clone.

j_call: TRBJ2-2; v_call: TRBV19; d_call: TRBD2; clone_size: .; cdr3_nt: TGTGCCAGTAGTATAGCTAGCGGGGGTAACACCGGGGAGCTGTTTTTT; cdr3_aa: CASSIASGGNTGELFF
j_call: TRBJ2-7; v_call: TRBV27; d_call: .; clone_size: .; cdr3_nt: TGTGCCAGCAGCTGGGACTGGAGCTCCTACGAGCAGTACTTC; cdr3_aa: CASSWDWSSYEQYF
j_call: TRBJ2-5; v_call: TRBV7-8; d_call: .; clone_size: .; cdr3_nt: TGTGCCAGCAGCTTAATGGGACTCGGGGAAGAGACCCAGTACTTC; cdr3_aa: CASSLMGLGEETQYF
j_call: TRBJ2-7; v_call: TRBV21-1; d_call: .; clone_size: few; cdr3_nt: TGTGCCAGCCGGGATAGGGCGGGCGAGCAGTACTTC; cdr3_aa: CASRDRAGEQYF
j_call: TRBJ1-1; v_call: TRBV29-1; d_call: .; clone_size: .; cdr3_nt: TGCAGCGTTGACAGGGGATGCGCTGAAGCTTTCTTT; cdr3_aa: CSVDRGCAEAFF
j_call: TRBJ1-3; v_call: TRBV30; d_call: TRBD1; clone_size: .; cdr3_nt: TGTGCCTGGGATTTCGGGACAGGGTCTTACGGAAACACCATATATTTT; cdr3_aa: CAWDFGTGSYGNTIYF
j_call: TRBJ1-5; v_call: TRBV6-5; d_call: .; clone_size: .; cdr3_nt: TGTGCCAGCAGTTACTCGAAAGCAGGGGGCAATCAGCCCCAGCATTTT; cdr3_aa: CASSYSKAGGNQPQHF
j_call: TRBJ1-1; v_call: TRBV7-9; d_call: TRBD1; clone_size: .; cdr3_nt: TGTGCCAGCTTACAGGGGGGTCGGGCTGAAGCTTTCTTT; cdr3_aa: CASLQGGRAEAFF
j_call: TRBJ2-7; v_call: TRBV6-5; d_call: .; clone_size: many; cdr3_nt: TGTGCCAGCAGTTCCTACAGGACCCCCTACGAGCAGTACTTC; cdr3_aa: CASSSYRTPYEQYF
j_call: TRBJ1-1; v_call: TRBV28; d_call: .; clone_size: .; cdr3_nt: TGTGCCAGCGGGGAGGTCTTTTTGAACACTGAAGCTTTCTTT; cdr3_aa: CASGEVFLNTEAFF
j_call: TRBJ2-2; v_call: TRBV6-5; d_call: TRBD2; clone_size: .; cdr3_nt: TGTGCCAGCAGTTACGTCCTAGCGGGGACCGGGGAGCTGTTTTTT; cdr3_aa: CASSYVLAGTGELFF
j_call: TRBJ1-2; v_call: TRBV6-1; d_call: .; clone_size: .; cdr3_nt: TGTGCCAGCAGTGAAGTTAGGGGATCCTATGGCTACACCTTC; cdr3_aa: CASSEVRGSYGYTF
j_call: TRBJ1-1; v_call: TRBV5-1; d_call: .; clone_size: .; cdr3_nt: TGCGCCAGCAGGCTGACAGTGAACACTGAAGCTTTCTTT; cdr3_aa: CASRLTVNTEAFF
j_call: TRBJ1-5; v_call: TRBV6-1; d_call: .; clone_size: .; cdr3_nt: TGTGCCAGCAGTGACAGGGCCGTGAATCAGCCCCAGCATTTT; cdr3_aa: CASSDRAVNQPQHF
j_call: TRBJ2-3; v_call: TRBV9; d_call: TRBD2; clone_size: few; cdr3_nt: TGTGCCAGCAGCCCGGAAGGGACTAGAGTGGATACGCAGTATTTT; cdr3_aa: CASSPEGTRVDTQYF
j_call: TRBJ2-1; v_call: TRBV27; d_call: TRBD2; clone_size: .; cdr3_nt: TGTGCCAGCAGCCTAGCGGGAATTGAGCAGTTCTTC; cdr3_aa: CASSLAGIEQFF
j_call: TRBJ1-1; v_call: TRBV15; d_call: TRBD1; clone_size: .; cdr3_nt: TGTGCCACCAGCGAGGGCTTTAACAGGGGCGGGTACACTGAAGCTTTCTTT; cdr3_aa: CATSEGFNRGGYTEAFF
j_call: TRBJ1-1; v_call: TRBV6-5; d_call: TRBD1; clone_size: .; cdr3_nt: TGTGCCAGCAGCAGGGACAGGGGCCTTGAAGCTTTCTTT; cdr3_aa: CASSRDRGLEAFF